The 12 T cell receptor beta chains reported below all come from one sample, sequenced in a study of T cell responses to AZD1222 COVID-19 vaccine (dated by TCRdb to the early 2020s). Sample time point, as interpreted from the label and publication: about 28 days (+/-7) after the second vaccine dose. Libraries were built with the immunoSEQ multiplex PCR assay. The immuneACCESS repertoire file appears here via TCRdb, limited to in-frame rearrangements. These files lack a portion of the clones; in checked studies, under half of the deficit traces to unresolved V genes, and the cause of the others is not known. Present in this sample are some 140,000 clones, around 90% of which were seen just once. The top ten hold approximately 6% of the sample. This specimen consisted of peripheral blood, obtained 28 days after the second AZD1222 dose. These receptors all stem from an adult who received the AZD1222 COVID-19 vaccine.

The chain uses TRBV27 and TRBJ2-7, with D possibly being TRBD2 (5 bases). V was trimmed by 3 bases and J by 0 bases, leaving 12 bases between them. Germline lookup yields CDR1 MNHEY and CDR2 SMNVEV (reference sequence). The CDR3 consists of 15 residues. CDR3 sequence (DNA): TGTGCCAGCAGTTTTAATAGAGGGAGCTCCTACGAGCAGTACTTC. It codes for CASSFNRGSSYEQYF.

The chain employs TRBV6-5 and TRBJ1-1; a possible D gene is TRBD1 (6 bases). This CDR3 region has 14 residues. V was cut by 6 bases and J by 1 base, with 12 bases left in between. Germline assignment: CDR1 MNHEY and CDR2 SVGAGI. DNA of the CDR3: TGTGCCAGCAGGGACCCGGGGGCGAACACTGAAGCTTTCTTT. Its translation is CASRDPGANTEAFF.

The chain recombines TRBV4-2 with TRBJ1-1, with D uncertain. Germline loops: CDR1 LGHNA, CDR2 YNFKEQ. This CDR3 is 17 amino acids long. V shed 3 bases and J shed 3 bases, with 20 bases lying between them. The CDR3 sequence is CASSQRTSADLDTEAFF. CDR3 in DNA: TGTGCCAGCAGCCAGAGAACGTCGGCCGATTTGGACACTGAAGCTTTCTTT.

The genes are TRBV24-1 and TRBJ1-6; D unresolved. From germline, CDR1 is KGHDR and CDR2 SFDVKD. Trimming shortened V by 3 bases and J by 10 bases, and 3 bases separated the two germline ends. The CDR3 contains 11 residues. CDR3 sequence (DNA): TGTGCCACCAGTGATCCCTCACCCCTCCACTTT. Its translation: CATSDPSPLHF.

V is TRBV3-1 (or the pseudogene TRBV3-2) and J is TRBJ2-5, with D perhaps TRBD2 (6 bases). V lost 0 bases and J lost 1, with 9 bases in between. The length of the CDR3 is 15 residues. CDR1 LGHDT and CDR2 YNNKEL come from the germline V gene (reference sequence). CDR3 in amino acids: CASSQEGLLQETQYF. In DNA form, the CDR3 reads TGTGCCAGCAGCCAAGAGGGACTTCTCCAAGAGACCCAGTACTTC.

This chain uses TRBV24-1 with TRBJ1-5; D not certain. Trimming took off 2 bases at V and 0 bases at J, with 10 bases between the two ends. The CDR3 totals 16 residues. Germline values: CDR1 KGHDR, CDR2 SFDVKD. Here the CDR3 reads CATSDWQVNSNQPQHF. For the CDR3, the DNA is TGTGCCACCAGTGATTGGCAAGTTAATAGCAATCAGCCCCAGCATTTT.

CDR3 nucleotides: TGTGCCAGCAGCTTAGGACAGCGGCGGGGAAACACCATATATTTT. Translating gives CASSLGQRRGNTIYF. The rearrangement joins TRBV5-6 to TRBJ1-3; TRBD1 is a possible D gene (6 bases). This CDR3 is built from 15 residues. V was clipped by 2 bases and J by 4 bases, with 13 bases between them. Germline CDR1 SGHDT, CDR2 YYEEEE.

J is TRBJ1-5 and V is TRBV28, with a tentative D call TRBD1 (6 bases). Germline V gene data show CDR1 as MDHEN and CDR2 as SYDVKM. The CDR3 spans 15 residues. Between the trimmed V and J ends, which lost 1 base and 4 bases, there was a span of 11 bases. The CDR3: CASSLLGTRNQPQHF. In DNA, the CDR3 is TGTGCCAGCAGTTTATTAGGGACAAGAAATCAGCCCCAGCATTTT.

This clone was seen only once. This sequence joins TRBV5-1 and TRBJ2-1; 9 nucleotides align to TRBD2. The trim removed 2 bases at V and 5 bases at J, leaving 2 bases unmatched. Germline V gene lookup returns CDR1 SGHRS and CDR2 YFSETQ. CDR3 length: 14 amino acids. The CDR3, as DNA: TGCGCCAGCAGCTTTAGCGGGAGCCACAATGAGCAGTTCTTC. Amino acids: CASSFSGSHNEQFF.

With respect to this clone: At the DNA level, this CDR3 is encoded by other sequences in the same sample as well. The chain links TRBV28 to TRBJ2-6; D remains ambiguous. Germline V gene lookup returns CDR1 MDHEN and CDR2 SYDVKM. The CDR3 loop spans 13 amino acids. V was pared by 6 bases and J by 0 bases, with 3 bases between. CDR3 loop: CASSDSGANVLTF. The DNA for the CDR3 is TGTGCCAGCAGCGACTCTGGGGCCAACGTCCTGACTTTC.

The rearrangement links TRBV28 to TRBJ1-3, with 10 bases fitting TRBD1. Trimming cost V 1 base and J 4 bases; bases outside gene matches: 4. The length of the CDR3 is 16 residues. Germline CDR1 is MDHEN and CDR2 is SYDVKM. CDR3: CASSLFPGQGGNTIYF. CDR3 DNA: TGTGCCAGCAGTTTATTTCCGGGACAGGGGGGAAACACCATATATTTT.

The rearrangement joins TRBV5-1 to TRBJ1-4; TRBD1 agrees at 7 bases. The V segment lost 1 base and the J segment 1 base; nucleotides outside the gene matches: 4. Germline V lookup: CDR1 SGHRS, CDR2 YFSETQ. CDR3 length: 16 residues. The CDR3 loop reads CASSLSGGGTNEKLFF. The DNA for the CDR3 is TGCGCCAGCAGCTTGTCAGGGGGTGGAACTAATGAAAAACTGTTTTTT.